This T cell receptor beta chain was identified during a study of cytomegalovirus exposure and HLA in healthy donors listed by TCRdb under 2017. In the study overall: According to an earlier analysis of several hundred of the donors, about 179 million T cells yielded approximately 120 million unique TCR beta sequences and approximately 280 Gb of sequence data. About 280 gigabases of sequencing data and tens of millions of unique TCR sequences made up an early release that covered several hundred HLA-typed donors. Of the roughly 390 genotyped donors, 80% to 90% were placed in the genetic ancestry cluster associated with self-reported Caucasian donors. The aim of the study was to test whether cataloging public T cell receptors could identify signatures of past pathogen exposure. The T cell repertoires of roughly 660 subjects were profiled by immunosequencing and related to cytomegalovirus serostatus. In addition to the first cohort of 666 subjects, a separate validation cohort of some 120 different subjects was used. To predict cytomegalovirus infection status, the study brought together high-throughput TCR immunosequencing, statistical association of individual TCRs with disease status, and machine learning. A later analysis re-examined previously published TCR beta repertoires from 610 or so donors and added high-resolution HLA genotyping to investigate patterns of TCR occurrence. Rather than drawing on any new phenotypic data, the later analysis identified candidate immune exposures from TCR beta sequences and the way those sequences occurred across donors. In an earlier analysis of 500 to 650 of the donors, high-throughput TCR beta sequencing was used to judge whether each TCR beta V gene segment behaved as functional or pseudogenic. Donor age, sex, ethnicity and CMV serostatus were collected together with the repertoire data. A later genetic analysis took genome-wide SNP genotypes for about 60% of the roughly 670 donors and used that subset as a discovery cohort. All discovery cohort repertoires had been generated on a single sequencing platform. Both class I and class II loci were covered by HLA typing, at four-digit resolution. The number of typed donors differed by locus: about 620-630 for A, B, C, DRB1 and DQB1; 500 to 550 for DQA1; about 600 for DPA1; and about 470 for DPB1. Because of strong linkage in the cohort, four to six DR-DQ haplotypes were treated as single units for association and clustering. On average, around 240,000 unique TCR beta nucleotide sequences were sequenced per donor among more than 350 genotyped donors of the cohort, with about 17% of those sequences being non-productive. What the research found in general, with its limitations: The study gave a list of some 150 TCR beta chains associated with cytomegalovirus. According to a later analysis, parvovirus B19, influenza, CMV and Epstein-Barr virus appeared linked to several top co-occurrence clusters. Because HLA typing was unavailable for some donors at each locus, only the typed subset was used in association tests. In a later analysis, some 17,000 TCR beta sequences were associated with specific HLA alleles at a false discovery rate of 0.05. The earlier analysis of approximately 590 of the donors excluded about 16 rarely observed V segments, including chromosome 9 orphons, because counts were too low. Most TCR sequences were observed very rarely across donors, whereas some public TCRs were present in many individuals. The only immune exposure information available for the cohort was CMV serostatus. A later genetic analysis associated a missense DCLRE1C variant with V-gene and J-gene trimming of TCR beta chains, and an independent cohort replicated the association. According to the authors, the approach could potentially be generalized to other disease states and immunological phenotypes. In a later analysis, most CMV-associated TCR beta chains were found to appear HLA-restricted, with HLA associations seemingly driven largely by CMV exposure. The cohort was sequenced for TCR beta chains only, and without alpha or paired-chain data the features that could be detected were limited. According to a later analysis, TCR association rates differed among HLA loci, with DRB1 alleles showing the most associated TCRs and HLA-C alleles showing the fewest. In a later analysis, HLA-associated TCR beta chains were found to be more clonally expanded and to have lower generation probabilities than equally common non-associated chains. Presence/absence analyses assumed roughly uniform sequencing depth across donors, an assumption that may not hold. The classifier was reported to diagnose cytomegalovirus status with high specificity and sensitivity in both the original cohort and the validation cohort. A cluster of highly shared sequence variants was judged likely to represent a technical artifact of the sequencing pipeline. Linkage disequilibrium might explain the correlated functional status among segregating V segments, but an unknown experimental factor could not be excluded. Some IMGT-functional V segments, including TRBV6-2 and TRBV6-3, could not be told apart with the 87-base-pair reads, so those segments were excluded. A further reported finding was that TCR beta sequences accurately predicted the HLA-A and HLA-B alleles for most subjects in the first cohort. An earlier analysis of approximately 570 of the donors showed that most TCR beta V segments appeared in productive rearrangements either about 87% or about 30% of the time, which broadly matched IMGT annotations. In vitro tests confirmed that a few of the cytomegalovirus-associated TCR beta chains recognize cytomegalovirus antigens. When HLA alleles, especially DR and DQ, strongly co-occurred, attributing TCR associations to individual alleles was difficult. Compared with the roughly 700-donor mean, donors in an Asian-associated ancestry cluster had fewer N-insertions in productive TCRs, according to a later genetic analysis.

As encoded in the germline V gene, CDR1 is MNHEY while CDR2 is SVGAGI. Taken from cysteine to phenylalanine, the CDR3 has 16 residues. Only the CDR3 region is kept as DNA, spanning 48 bases read in frame from base 1. V is reduced by 0 bases and J by 4 bases, leaving a spacing of 13 bases between them. This clone occurred once. Its antigen target is currently unknown. Base qualities are not recorded, but no much larger clone differs from it by a single base. In total, fewer than 750 healthy bone marrow donors made up the cohort. Cohort members were all nominally healthy when sampled, although unrecorded immune exposures were likely present. The donor tested CMV seronegative, placing the donor among the 350 or so seronegative members of the cohort. Each donor provided a peripheral blood sample, and peripheral blood mononuclear cells were used for TCR beta sequencing. The Qiagen DNeasy Blood Extraction Kit was used to extract genomic DNA from the blood cell samples.

Receptor amplification or capture employed the immunoSEQ multiplex PCR assay. The multiplex PCR relied on a mix of 60 forward primers for TCR Vbeta segments and 13 reverse primers for TCR Jbeta segments. Amplification of the CDR3 region of rearranged TCR beta genes was performed with a multiplex PCR assay on genomic DNA. The amplified TCR beta libraries were sequenced on the Illumina HiSeq System as 87-base-pair reads. As for the authors' bioinformatics: A later analysis tallied around 87 million unique TCR beta chains across the approximately 670 repertoires, and some 12 million of those chains were shared by two or more donors. To remove PCR and sequencing errors, raw reads were error-corrected and collapsed into unique sequences using a nearest-neighbor algorithm that merged closely related sequences. Alignment of CDR3 sequences to IMGT reference sequences was used to assign V, D and J gene segments. Each retained sequence needed at least a six-nucleotide match to both a V gene segment and a J gene segment. A rearrangement counted as productive if the CDR3 had no stop codons and remained in frame with V and J, and every other rearrangement counted as non-productive. CDR3 was defined according to IMGT convention as the region running from the second conserved V-encoded cysteine to the conserved J-encoded phenylalanine. Sequences without an unambiguous match to a single V gene segment were excluded from the earlier analysis of 587 of the donors. In an earlier analysis of approximately 560 of the donors, a V segment was called functional when productive rearrangements were above 56.7%, and segregating when the standard deviation between donors exceeded 5%. A statistical classification framework was built to diagnose cytomegalovirus status from the catalog of TCR beta chain sequences. V and J gene assignment, in a later analysis, came from comparing TCR nucleotide sequences with IMGT/GENE-DB human TR gene sequences. A later analysis assigned CDR3 sequences and most-parsimonious VDJ recombination scenarios with the TCRdist pipeline. In a later analysis, each TCR beta chain was defined by its CDR3 amino acid sequence together with its V-gene family, and reads lacking a unique V-gene family were excluded. A later analysis removed 550 to 700 highly shared, low-generation-probability nucleotide sequences to deal with suspected cross-contamination and a sequencing artifact. A later analysis calculated a clonal expansion index for each public chain from normalized within-repertoire ranks of inferred template counts. In a later analysis, generation probabilities were computed using a VDJ recombination model fitted to out-of-frame rearrangements, and the results were checked against IGoR. Hypergeometric tests were used in a later analysis to score TCR-TCR, TCR-HLA and TCR-CMV co-occurrence, with a repertoire-size bias correction applied to the TCR pairs. In a later analysis, false discovery rates were estimated by permuting HLA or CMV assignments 20 times. In a later analysis, co-occurring TCRs were grouped using DBSCAN, and TCRdist sequence similarity was added for clustering within HLA-allele-positive subsets. Repertoires with fewer than 30,000 or more than 120,000 public chains, plus five repertoires with anomalous nucleotide sharing, were excluded from co-occurrence clustering. TCRdb carries this immuneACCESS record with in-frame sequences only. Its versions omit some clonotypes, under half of them owing to an unresolved V gene in the studies checked, with the rest unexplained. V and J calls and clone size are those listed in that table; D and trimming were worked out from the DNA. Present in this sample are some 150,000 clones, over 75% of which were seen just once. Together, the top ten hold over 2.5% of the sample.

The specimen sequenced was PBMCs. The receptor was isolated from a female donor in good health and CMV-seronegative. The chain couples TRBV6-5 to TRBJ1-3, with the D gene not clear enough to name. The nucleotides are TGTGCCAGCAGTTACTCGAAGGAGGTTTCAGGAAACACCATATATTTT. This gives the protein CASSYSKEVSGNTIYF.